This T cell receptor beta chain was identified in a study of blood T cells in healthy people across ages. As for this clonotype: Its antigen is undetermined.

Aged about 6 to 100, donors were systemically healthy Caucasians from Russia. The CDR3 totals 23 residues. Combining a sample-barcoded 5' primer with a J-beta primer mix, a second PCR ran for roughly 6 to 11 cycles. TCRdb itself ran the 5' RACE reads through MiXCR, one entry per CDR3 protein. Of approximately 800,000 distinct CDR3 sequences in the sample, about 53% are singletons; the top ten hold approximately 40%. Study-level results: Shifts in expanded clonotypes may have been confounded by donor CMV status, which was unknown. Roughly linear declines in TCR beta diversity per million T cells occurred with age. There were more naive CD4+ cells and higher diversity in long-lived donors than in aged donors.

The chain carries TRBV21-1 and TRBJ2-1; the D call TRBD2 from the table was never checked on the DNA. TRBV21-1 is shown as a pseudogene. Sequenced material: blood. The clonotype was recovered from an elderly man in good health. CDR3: CASSKRGGRAPDPGEPSYNEQFF. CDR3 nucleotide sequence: TGTGCCAGCAGCAAACGGGGCGGGAGGGCCCCAGATCCCGGGGAGCCTTCCTACAATGAGCAGTTCTTC.